A selection of T cell receptor beta chains follows, all from one sample in a study of T-cell reconstitution after alpha-beta-depleted transplantation in children. TCRdb processed the PCR reads anew with MiXCR; each CDR3 protein has one entry. The sample records around 420,000 distinct CDR3 sequences, 16% being singletons. Sequenced here: PBMCs, mostly from graft donor cells, sampled 360 days after TCRalphabeta/CD19-depleted stem cell transplant. The receptors were sampled from a boy under two years old who had a stem cell transplant for Wiskott-Aldrich syndrome, so the T cells may come from the graft donor. The CDR3 runs from the conserved cysteine through the conserved F or W. A D gene is named only where the DNA matches it firmly. Clone size is not always given. Where it is, it says once, few, many or a class for expanded clones.

>NA|TRBV18|TRBJ2-1|NA
TGTGCCAGCTCACCACGAGGGACTTGGATATATGAGCAGTTCTTC
CASSPRGTWIYEQFF
>few|TRBV29-1|TRBJ1-2|TRBD1
TGCAGCGTTGAATCGGGGCTATTGGACAGGGTATATGGCTACACCTTC
CSVESGLLDRVYGYTF
>few|TRBV20-1|TRBJ1-2|NA
TGCAGTGCCACACCTACAGCGCTCGTCCATTATGGCTACACCTTC
CSATPTALVHYGYTF
>NA|TRBV11-2|TRBJ1-4|TRBD1
TGTGCCAGCACACCCCAAAATGTTCGACCGGGACAGGGCAAGGAGGGAAAACTGTTTTTT
CASTPQNVRPGQGKEGKLFF
>many|TRBV28|TRBJ2-1|NA
TGTGCCAGCAGTACTCTTGGGCGCTCCTACAATGAGCAGTTCTTC
CASSTLGRSYNEQFF
>few|TRBV18|TRBJ2-7|NA
TGTGCCAGCTCACATCGGGGATCGGACGAGCAGTACTTC
CASSHRGSDEQYF
>few|TRBV10-2|TRBJ1-1|TRBD1
TGCGCCAGCACCGCGACAGGGGGGAACACTGAAGCTTTCTTT
CASTATGGNTEAFF
>NA|TRBV11-2|TRBJ2-1|NA
TGTGCCAGCAGCAGGGAGATAGCAGGGTACAATGAGCAGTTCTTC
CASSREIAGYNEQFF
>few|TRBV4-1|TRBJ1-1|TRBD1
TGCGCCAGCAGCCAAGGAAGAAGGGACAGGCTTAACACTGAAGCTTTCTTT
CASSQGRRDRLNTEAFF
>NA|TRBV12-3/TRBV12-4|TRBJ1-2|NA
TGTGCCAGCAGTTTAAGACTGAATGGCTACACCTTC
CASSLRLNGYTF
>few|TRBV10-2|TRBJ1-6|NA
TGCGCCAGCGTTAGTACTGCCTATAATTCACCCCTCCACTTT
CASVSTAYNSPLHF
>NA|TRBV5-1|TRBJ2-2|TRBD1
TGCGCCAGCAGGATCGACAGGGTTGGGACCACCGGGGAGCTGTTTTTT
CASRIDRVGTTGELFF
>few|TRBV4-1|TRBJ2-7|TRBD1
TGCGCCAGCAGCCAAGGGGACAGGGGGCACTACGAGCAGTACTTC
CASSQGDRGHYEQYF
>NA|TRBV5-1|TRBJ1-1|NA
TGCGCCAGCAGGGCCGGGACACTGAACACTGAAGCTTTCTTT
CASRAGTLNTEAFF
>few|TRBV4-3|TRBJ2-3|NA
TGCGCCAGCAGCCGACGAATCCTTGAAGATACGCAGTATTTT
CASSRRILEDTQYF
>few|TRBV28|TRBJ2-1|TRBD2
TGTGCCAGCAGCCATAGGGGAATCGGGGGGGTAAATGAGCAGTTCTTC
CASSHRGIGGVNEQFF
>few|TRBV5-1|TRBJ2-6|TRBD1
TGCGCCAGCAGCCTAGGACAGGGAACGCCTGGGGCCAACGTCCTGACTTTC
CASSLGQGTPGANVLTF
>few|TRBV4-1|TRBJ2-5|TRBD2
TGCGCCAGCAGCCAACCTAGCGGGGGGGCCCGAGAGACCCAGTACTTC
CASSQPSGGARETQYF
>many|TRBV5-1|TRBJ1-1|NA
TGCGCCAGCAGCTTGGTGGGGGCCACTGAAGCTTTCTTT
CASSLVGATEAFF
>few|TRBV7-9|TRBJ2-7|TRBD1
TGTGCCAGCGGCCGGGACAGGACCTACGAGCAGTACTTC
CASGRDRTYEQYF
>few|TRBV11-2|TRBJ2-1|TRBD2
TGTGCCAGCAGCCGAGGGCCCATGGCTAGCGGGAGGCAAGACAATGAGCAGTTCTTC
CASSRGPMASGRQDNEQFF
>NA|TRBV12-3/TRBV12-4|TRBJ2-5|NA
TGTGCCAGCAGTGACCCCCCACGGGAGACCCAGTACTTC
CASSDPPRETQYF
>NA|TRBV5-1|TRBJ2-5|NA
TGCGCCAGCAGCTTAACGACAGGGAGGGAGACCCAGTACTTC
CASSLTTGRETQYF
>NA|TRBV7-2|TRBJ2-7|NA
TGTGCCAGCAGCTTAGCGTTTACGGGGCGGTCCTACGAGCAGTACTTC
CASSLAFTGRSYEQYF
>few|TRBV7-8|TRBJ2-5|NA
TGTGCCAGCAGCTTAACACAGGGCGGGGAGACCCAGTACTTC
CASSLTQGGETQYF
>NA|TRBV7-9|TRBJ2-3|NA
TGTGCCAGCAGCTTCCTCCAGGGGTCCTTCACAGATACGCAGTATTTT
CASSFLQGSFTDTQYF
>NA|TRBV12-3/TRBV12-4|TRBJ2-6|NA
TGTGCCAGCAGTTTACCCCCAGATGGGTGGCGTAGCTCTGGGGCCAACGTCCTGACTTTC
CASSLPPDGWRSSGANVLTF
>few|TRBV18|TRBJ2-1|NA
TGTGCCAGCTCACCGGGGGTACGGGCATACAATGAGCAGTTCTTC
CASSPGVRAYNEQFF
>NA|TRBV5-5|TRBJ2-1|TRBD1
TGTGCCAGCAGCAAACGGACAGGGGCAAACAATGAGCAGTTCTTC
CASSKRTGANNEQFF
>few|TRBV11-1|TRBJ2-7|TRBD1
TGTGCCAGCAGGTTCAAGCCGGGACAGGGCTCCTACGAGCAGTACTTC
CASRFKPGQGSYEQYF
>NA|TRBV9|TRBJ2-4|NA
TGTGCCAGCAGCGTTGGGGTTTCCAAAAACATTCAGTACTTC
CASSVGVSKNIQYF
>few|TRBV5-1|TRBJ2-5|TRBD1
TGCGCCAGCAGCTGGACAGGGGTTGAAAAAGAGACCCAGTACTTC
CASSWTGVEKETQYF
>many|TRBV13|TRBJ2-1|TRBD2
TGTGCCAGCAGCTTGGTCGGGACTATGGACGACTCCTACAATGAGCAGTTCTTC
CASSLVGTMDDSYNEQFF
>few|TRBV12-3/TRBV12-4|TRBJ1-2|NA
TGTGCCAGCAGTTCCTCCCCCAGTGTCGCCAACTATGGCTACACCTTC
CASSSSPSVANYGYTF
>NA|TRBV20-1|TRBJ2-1|TRBD2
TGCAGTGCGGTCGGGACTAGCCTCTACAATGAGCAGTTCTTC
CSAVGTSLYNEQFF
>NA|TRBV15|TRBJ2-2|TRBD1
TGTGCCACCAGGCGCCTGGACAGGGTCGGCGGGGAGCTGTTTTTT
CATRRLDRVGGELFF
>few|TRBV12-3/TRBV12-4|TRBJ1-5|TRBD1
TGTGCCAGCAGCCAGGGACAGCCCAATCAGCCCCAGCATTTT
CASSQGQPNQPQHF
>NA|TRBV15|TRBJ2-7|TRBD1
TGTGCCACCAGCTTAAGGACAGGGGGCGCGTACGAGCAGTACTTC
CATSLRTGGAYEQYF
>few|TRBV20-1|TRBJ2-1|TRBD2
TGCAGTGCTACCGGGAGGAGCGGTACCTACAATGAGCAGTTCTTC
CSATGRSGTYNEQFF
>few|TRBV2|TRBJ1-6|NA
TGTGCCAGCAGTGAGAGGTTAATTGGGGATAATTCACCCCTCCACTTT
CASSERLIGDNSPLHF
>NA|TRBV7-2|TRBJ2-3|TRBD2
TGTGCCAGCAGCCATAGCGGGAGGATGAGGGGTACGCAGTATTTT
CASSHSGRMRGTQYF
>few|TRBV11-2|TRBJ2-3|TRBD2
TGTGCCAGCAGCTTAGGGGGACTAGCTCCCCCAGATACGCAGTATTTT
CASSLGGLAPPDTQYF
>NA|TRBV27|TRBJ2-1|NA
TGTGCCAGCAGTTTAGGGCGGACTAAAGGCAATGAGCAGTTCTTC
CASSLGRTKGNEQFF
>few|TRBV27|TRBJ2-1|TRBD2
TGTGCCAGCAGTTTCGGACTAGCGGGAGTTTTTGGGCAGTTCTTC
CASSFGLAGVFGQFF
>few|TRBV7-2|TRBJ1-1|NA
TGTGCCAGCAGCCCGCCCCGAGCATGGACTGAAGCTTTCTTT
CASSPPRAWTEAFF
>NA|TRBV5-1|TRBJ2-2|TRBD2
TGCGCCAGCAGCTTGACAGGGACTAGCTTACCCGGGGAGCTGTTTTTT
CASSLTGTSLPGELFF
>NA|TRBV3-1|TRBJ2-3|NA
TGTGCCAGCAGCCAAGTAGGGGGACGTAGCACAGATACGCAGTATTTT
CASSQVGGRSTDTQYF
>few|TRBV29-1|TRBJ1-1|NA
TGCAGCGTTGAACGGGTGAACACTGAAGCTTTCTTT
CSVERVNTEAFF
>NA|TRBV12-3/TRBV12-4|TRBJ2-1|TRBD2
TGTGCCAGCAGTTTGGACGGGGGGGCAAATGAGCAGTTCTTC
CASSLDGGANEQFF
>NA|TRBV7-2|TRBJ2-3|TRBD1
TGTGCCAGCAGCGACCCGGGACAGGGACTCGCAGATACGCAGTATTTT
CASSDPGQGLADTQYF
>few|TRBV15|TRBJ2-4|TRBD1
TGTGCCACCAGCAGAGATCCGGGACAGGGCGCTTTAGCCAAAAACATTCAGTACTTC
CATSRDPGQGALAKNIQYF
>many|TRBV14|TRBJ1-6|TRBD1
TGTGCCAGCAGCCCTAGAATCGGGACAGGTTATAATTCACCCCTCCACTTT
CASSPRIGTGYNSPLHF
>few|TRBV25-1|TRBJ2-2|NA
TGTGCCAGCAGTAACCTGGCCGGGGAGCTGTTTTTT
CASSNLAGELFF
>NA|TRBV29-1|TRBJ2-2|NA
TGCAGCGTTCTCAGGGGCCGGAACACCGGGGAGCTGTTTTTT
CSVLRGRNTGELFF
>NA|TRBV12-3/TRBV12-4|TRBJ1-1|NA
TGTGCCAGCAGGGGCCCGGTGGTCACTGAAGCTTTCTTT
CASRGPVVTEAFF
>few|TRBV5-1|TRBJ1-2|TRBD1
TGCGCCAGCAGGACAACGGGACAGGGTGGCTACACCTTC
CASRTTGQGGYTF
>many|TRBV11-2|TRBJ2-7|NA
TGTGCCAGCAGCCCTGAAGGTGCCAGATCCTACGAGCAGTACTTC
CASSPEGARSYEQYF
>few|TRBV12-3/TRBV12-4|TRBJ1-2|NA
TGTGCCAGCAGTTTATATGGGTATTATAACTATGGCTACACCTTC
CASSLYGYYNYGYTF
>NA|TRBV4-1|TRBJ2-7|NA
TGCGCCAGCAGCCAAGTGGGTGGGGTGGTCGAGCAGTACTTC
CASSQVGGVVEQYF